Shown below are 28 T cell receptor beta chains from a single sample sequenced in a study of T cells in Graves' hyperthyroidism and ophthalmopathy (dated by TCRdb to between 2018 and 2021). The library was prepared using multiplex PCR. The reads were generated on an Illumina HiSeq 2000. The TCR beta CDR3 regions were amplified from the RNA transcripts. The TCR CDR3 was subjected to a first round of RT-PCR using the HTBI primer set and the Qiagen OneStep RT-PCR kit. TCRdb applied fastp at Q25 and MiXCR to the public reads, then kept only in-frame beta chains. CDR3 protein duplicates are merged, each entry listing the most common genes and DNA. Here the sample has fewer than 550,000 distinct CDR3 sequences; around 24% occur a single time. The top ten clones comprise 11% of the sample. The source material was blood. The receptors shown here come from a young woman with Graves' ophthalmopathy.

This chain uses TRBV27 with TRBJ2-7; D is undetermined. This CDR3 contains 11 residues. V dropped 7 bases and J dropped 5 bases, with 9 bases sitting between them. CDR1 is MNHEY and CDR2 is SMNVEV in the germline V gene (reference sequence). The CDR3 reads CASIYDDEQYF. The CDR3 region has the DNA TGTGCCAGCATTTACGACGACGAGCAGTACTTC.

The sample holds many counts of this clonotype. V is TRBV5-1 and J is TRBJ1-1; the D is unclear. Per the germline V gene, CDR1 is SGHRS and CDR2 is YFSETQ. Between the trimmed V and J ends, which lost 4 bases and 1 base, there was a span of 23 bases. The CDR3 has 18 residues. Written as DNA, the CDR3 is TGCGCCAGCAGCCTCCTTCTCATTATTGTCGGTGGGAACACTGAAGCTTTCTTT. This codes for CASSLLLIIVGGNTEAFF.

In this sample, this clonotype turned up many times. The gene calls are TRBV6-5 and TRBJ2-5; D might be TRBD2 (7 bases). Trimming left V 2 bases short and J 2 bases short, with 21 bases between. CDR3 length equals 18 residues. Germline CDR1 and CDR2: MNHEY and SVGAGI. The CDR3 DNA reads TGTGCCAGCAGTTACCCTCCCTCGTGGGGGGGCCAACAAGAGACCCAGTACTTC. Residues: CASSYPPSWGGQQETQYF.

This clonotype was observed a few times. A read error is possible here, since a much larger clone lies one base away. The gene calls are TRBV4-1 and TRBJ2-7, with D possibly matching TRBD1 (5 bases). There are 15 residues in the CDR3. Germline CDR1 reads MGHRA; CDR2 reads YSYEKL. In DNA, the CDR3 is TGCGCCAGCAGCCAAGAGGGCAGGGCCTCCTACGAGCGGTACTTC. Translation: CASSQEGRASYERYF.

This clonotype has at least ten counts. CDR3 sequence (DNA): TGCGCCAGCAGCTTGTCCAGGACCCCCTACGAGCAGTACTTC. This translates into CASSLSRTPYEQYF. V gene TRBV5-1 combines with J gene TRBJ2-7, with D uncertain. This CDR3 has 14 residues. Trimming shortened V by 1 base and J by 2 bases, and 10 bases separated the two germline ends. Germline loops: CDR1 SGHRS, CDR2 YFSETQ.

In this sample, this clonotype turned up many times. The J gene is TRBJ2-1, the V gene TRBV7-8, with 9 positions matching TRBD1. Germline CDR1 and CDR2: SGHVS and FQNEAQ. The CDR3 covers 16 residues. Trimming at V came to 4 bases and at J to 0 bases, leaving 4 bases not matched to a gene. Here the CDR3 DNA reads TGTGCCAGCAGCTCCGGGACAGGGCTCTCCTACAATGAGCAGTTCTTC. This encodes CASSSGTGLSYNEQFF.

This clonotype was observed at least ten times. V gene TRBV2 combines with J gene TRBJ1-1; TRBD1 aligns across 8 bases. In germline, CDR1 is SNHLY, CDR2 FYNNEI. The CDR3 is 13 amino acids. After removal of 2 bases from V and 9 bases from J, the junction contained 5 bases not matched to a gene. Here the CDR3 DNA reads TGTGCCAGCAGTGAATCAGGGGGCGCAAAAGCTTTCTTT. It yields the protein CASSESGGAKAFF. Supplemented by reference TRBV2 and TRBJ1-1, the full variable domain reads EPEVTQTPSHQVTQMGQEVILRCVPISNHLYFYWYRQILGQKVEFLVSFYNNEISEKSEIFDDQFSVERPDGSNFTLKIRSTKLEDSAMYFCASSESGGAKAFFGQGTRLTVV.

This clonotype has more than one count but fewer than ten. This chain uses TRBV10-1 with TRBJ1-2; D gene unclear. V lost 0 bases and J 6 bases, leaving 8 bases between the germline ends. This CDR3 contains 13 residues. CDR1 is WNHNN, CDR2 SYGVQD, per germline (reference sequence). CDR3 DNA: TGCGCCAGCAGTGAGTCAGGAGCGCATGGCTACACCTTC. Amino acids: CASSESGAHGYTF.

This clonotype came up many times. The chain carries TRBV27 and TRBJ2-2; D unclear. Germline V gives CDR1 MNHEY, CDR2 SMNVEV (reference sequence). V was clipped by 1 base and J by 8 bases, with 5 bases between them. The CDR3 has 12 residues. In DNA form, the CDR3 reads TGTGCCAGCAGTTTATTGCGAGGGGAGCTGTTTTTT. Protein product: CASSLLRGELFF.

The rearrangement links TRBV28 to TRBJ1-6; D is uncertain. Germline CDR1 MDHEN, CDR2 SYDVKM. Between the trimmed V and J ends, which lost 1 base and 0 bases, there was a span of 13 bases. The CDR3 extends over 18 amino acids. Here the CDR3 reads CASSLFGRATSYNSPLHF. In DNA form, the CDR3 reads TGTGCCAGCAGTTTATTCGGCAGAGCCACCTCCTATAATTCACCCCTCCACTTT.

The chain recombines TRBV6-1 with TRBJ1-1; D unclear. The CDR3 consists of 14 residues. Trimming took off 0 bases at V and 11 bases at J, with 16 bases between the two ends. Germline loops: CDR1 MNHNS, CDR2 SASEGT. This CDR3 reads CASSEARGGRRAFF. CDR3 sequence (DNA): TGTGCCAGCAGTGAAGCGCGTGGTGGCAGGAGGGCTTTCTTT.

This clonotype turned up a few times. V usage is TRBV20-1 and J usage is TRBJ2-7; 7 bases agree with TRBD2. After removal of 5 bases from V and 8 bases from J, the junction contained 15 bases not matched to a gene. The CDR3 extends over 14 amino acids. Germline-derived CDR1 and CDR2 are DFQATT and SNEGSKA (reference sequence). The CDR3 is CSAPKRGEPPQQYF. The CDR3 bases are TGCAGTGCTCCTAAGCGGGGCGAACCTCCCCAGCAGTACTTC.

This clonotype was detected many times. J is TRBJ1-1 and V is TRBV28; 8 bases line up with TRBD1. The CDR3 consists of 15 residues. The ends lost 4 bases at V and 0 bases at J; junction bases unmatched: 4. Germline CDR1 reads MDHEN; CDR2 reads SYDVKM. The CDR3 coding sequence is TGTGCCAGCAGTTCCGGGGACAGGATGAACACTGAAGCTTTCTTT. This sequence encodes CASSSGDRMNTEAFF.

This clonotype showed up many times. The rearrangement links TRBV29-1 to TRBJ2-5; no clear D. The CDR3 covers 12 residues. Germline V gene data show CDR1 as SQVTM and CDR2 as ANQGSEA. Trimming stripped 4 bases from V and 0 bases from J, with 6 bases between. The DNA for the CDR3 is TGCAGCGTTGGGGGTGACCAAGAGACCCAGTACTTC. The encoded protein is CSVGGDQETQYF.

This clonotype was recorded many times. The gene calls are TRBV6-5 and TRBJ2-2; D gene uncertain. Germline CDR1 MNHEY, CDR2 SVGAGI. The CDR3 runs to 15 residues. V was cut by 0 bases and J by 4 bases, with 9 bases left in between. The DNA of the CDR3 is TGTGCCAGCAGTTACTCGAAGTCAATCACCGGGGAGCTGTTTTTT. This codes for CASSYSKSITGELFF.

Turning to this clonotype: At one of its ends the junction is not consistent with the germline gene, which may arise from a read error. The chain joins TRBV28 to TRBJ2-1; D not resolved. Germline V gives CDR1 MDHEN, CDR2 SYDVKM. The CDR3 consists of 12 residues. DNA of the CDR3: TGTACCAGCAGTCTATCGGACGGGGAGCAGTTCTTC. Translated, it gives CTSSLSDGEQFF.

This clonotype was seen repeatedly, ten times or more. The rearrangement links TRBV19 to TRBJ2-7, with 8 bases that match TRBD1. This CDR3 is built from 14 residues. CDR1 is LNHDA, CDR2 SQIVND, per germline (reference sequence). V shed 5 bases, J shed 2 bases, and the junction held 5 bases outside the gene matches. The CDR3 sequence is CASSPGQVTYEQYF. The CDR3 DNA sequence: TGTGCCAGTAGTCCGGGACAGGTTACCTACGAGCAGTACTTC.

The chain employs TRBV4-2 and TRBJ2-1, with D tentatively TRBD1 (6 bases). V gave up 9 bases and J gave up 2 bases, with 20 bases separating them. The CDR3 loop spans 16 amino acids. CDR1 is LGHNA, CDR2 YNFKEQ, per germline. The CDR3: CASSIGGRPTYNEQFF. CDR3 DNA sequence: TGTGCCAGTTCAATAGGGGGACGCCCCACCTACAATGAGCAGTTCTTC.

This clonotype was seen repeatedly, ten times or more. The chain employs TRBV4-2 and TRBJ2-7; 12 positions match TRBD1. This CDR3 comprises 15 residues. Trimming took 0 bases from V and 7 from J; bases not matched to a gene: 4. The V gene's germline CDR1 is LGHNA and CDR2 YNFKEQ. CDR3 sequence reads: CASSQEGQGAGEQYF. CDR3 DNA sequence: TGTGCCAGCAGCCAAGAGGGACAGGGGGCTGGGGAGCAGTACTTC.

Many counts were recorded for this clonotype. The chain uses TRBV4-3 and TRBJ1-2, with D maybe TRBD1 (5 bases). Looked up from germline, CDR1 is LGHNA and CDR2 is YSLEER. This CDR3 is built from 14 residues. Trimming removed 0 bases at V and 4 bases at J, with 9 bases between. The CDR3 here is CASSQDLGGYGYTF. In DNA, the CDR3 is TGCGCCAGCAGCCAAGATTTGGGGGGCTATGGCTACACCTTC.

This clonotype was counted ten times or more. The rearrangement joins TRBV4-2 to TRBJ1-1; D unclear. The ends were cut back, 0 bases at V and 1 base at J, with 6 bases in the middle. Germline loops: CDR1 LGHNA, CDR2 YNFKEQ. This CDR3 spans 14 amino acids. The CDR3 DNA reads TGTGCCAGCAGCCAAGATTTGACGAACACTGAAGCTTTCTTT. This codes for CASSQDLTNTEAFF.

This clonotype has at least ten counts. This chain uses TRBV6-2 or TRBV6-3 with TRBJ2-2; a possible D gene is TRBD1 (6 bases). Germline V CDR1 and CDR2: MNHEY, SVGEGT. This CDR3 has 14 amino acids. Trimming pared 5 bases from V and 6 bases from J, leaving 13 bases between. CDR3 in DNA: TGTGCCAGCAGTAGCCGGACAGTCTCCGGGGAGCTGTTTTTT. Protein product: CASSSRTVSGELFF.

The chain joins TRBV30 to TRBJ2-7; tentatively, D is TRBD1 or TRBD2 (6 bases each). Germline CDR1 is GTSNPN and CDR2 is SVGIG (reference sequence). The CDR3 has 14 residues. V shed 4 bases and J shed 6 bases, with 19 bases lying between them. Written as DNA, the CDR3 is TGTGCCTGGACCAGCACGATACAGGGAGGCGAGCAGTACTTC. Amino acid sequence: CAWTSTIQGGEQYF. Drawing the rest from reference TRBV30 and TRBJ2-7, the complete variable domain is SQTIHQWPATLVQPVGSPLSLECTVEGTSNPNLYWYRQAAGRGLQLLFYSVGIGQISSEVPQNLSASRPQDRQFILSSKKLLLSDSGFYLCAWTSTIQGGEQYFGPGTRLTVT.

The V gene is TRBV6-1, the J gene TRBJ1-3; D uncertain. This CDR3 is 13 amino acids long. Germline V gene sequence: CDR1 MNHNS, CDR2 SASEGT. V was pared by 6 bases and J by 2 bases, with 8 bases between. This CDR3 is CASRPTPGNTIYF. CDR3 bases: TGTGCCAGCAGACCAACACCTGGAAACACCATATATTTT.

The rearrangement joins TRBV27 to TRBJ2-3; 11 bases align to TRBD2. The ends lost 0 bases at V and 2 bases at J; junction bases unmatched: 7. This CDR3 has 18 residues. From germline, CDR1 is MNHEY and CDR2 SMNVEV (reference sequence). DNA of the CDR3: TGTGCCAGCAGTTTATCGGGTACTAGCGGGGGAATCACAGATACGCAGTATTTT. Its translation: CASSLSGTSGGITDTQYF.

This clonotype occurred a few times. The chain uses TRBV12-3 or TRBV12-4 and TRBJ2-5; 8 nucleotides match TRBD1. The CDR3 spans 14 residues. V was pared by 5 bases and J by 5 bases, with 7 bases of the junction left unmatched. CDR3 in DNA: TGTGCCAGCAGTCGCCGGACAGGGTTTGAGACCCAGTACTTC. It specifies CASSRRTGFETQYF.

The CDR3 DNA reads TGTGCCAGCAGTTTGACTAGCGGGGGGGCCCGAGATACCCAGTACTTC. Its translation: CASSLTSGGARDTQYF. The chain links TRBV12-3 or TRBV12-4 to TRBJ2-5, with 14 bases lining up with TRBD2. The CDR3 loop spans 16 amino acids. With 3 bases clipped from V and 8 bases from J, the junction kept 8 bases outside the gene matches.

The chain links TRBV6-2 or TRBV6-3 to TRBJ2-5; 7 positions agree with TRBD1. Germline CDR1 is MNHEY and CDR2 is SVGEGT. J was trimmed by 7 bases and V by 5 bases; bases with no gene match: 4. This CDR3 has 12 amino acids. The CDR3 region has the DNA TGTGCCAGCAGTGACAGGGTTGGGACCCAGTACTTC. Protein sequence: CASSDRVGTQYF.